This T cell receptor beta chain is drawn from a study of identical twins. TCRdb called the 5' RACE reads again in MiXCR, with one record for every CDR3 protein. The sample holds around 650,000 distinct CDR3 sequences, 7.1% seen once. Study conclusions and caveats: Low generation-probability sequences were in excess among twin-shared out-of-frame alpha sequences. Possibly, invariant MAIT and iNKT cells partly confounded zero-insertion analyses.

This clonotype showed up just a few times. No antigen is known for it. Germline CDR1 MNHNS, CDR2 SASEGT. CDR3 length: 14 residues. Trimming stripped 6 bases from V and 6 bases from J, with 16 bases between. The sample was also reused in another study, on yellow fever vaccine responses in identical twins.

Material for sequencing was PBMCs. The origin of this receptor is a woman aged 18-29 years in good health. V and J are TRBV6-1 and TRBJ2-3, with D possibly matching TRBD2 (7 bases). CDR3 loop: CASRGGGGKDTQYF. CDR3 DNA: TGTGCCAGCAGGGGGGGGGGCGGAAAGGATACGCAGTATTTT.